The 5 T cell receptor beta chains presented below share a single source sample, sequenced in a study of blood T cell repertoires in COVID-19. Sequenced by immunoSEQ multiplex PCR; TCRdb stores in-frame clones only, minus some. Of 110,000 to 150,000 clones in the sample, about 89% were seen once. The sequencing input was peripheral blood. The receptors stem from a man between 60 and 70 years old with active or convalescent COVID-19.

V and J are TRBV12-3 or TRBV12-4 and TRBJ1-2; D call uncertain. This CDR3 is built from 12 residues. The V gene lost 3 bases and the J gene lost 4 bases, with 6 bases spanning the gap. The DNA of the CDR3 is TGTGCCAGCAGTTTCGGGGTCTATGGCTACACCTTC. This gives the protein CASSFGVYGYTF.

The rearrangement uses TRBV20-1 and TRBJ1-2, with D perhaps matching TRBD1 (6 bases). CDR1 is DFQATT, CDR2 SNEGSKA, per germline (reference sequence). There are 14 residues in the CDR3. Trimming removed 3 bases at V and 5 bases at J, with 16 bases between. CDR3 in amino acids: CSASPLGQRYGYTF. The CDR3 DNA sequence: TGCAGTGCTAGTCCGCTCGGACAGAGATATGGCTACACCTTC.

This clone was seen just once. The chain uses TRBV7-9 and TRBJ1-2; 9 bases align to TRBD1. Germline V gene sequence: CDR1 SEHNR, CDR2 FQNEAQ (reference sequence). This CDR3 region has 14 residues. With V trimmed by 7 bases and J by 5 bases, 8 bases remained unmatched. The CDR3 is CASKARTGEYGYTF. In nucleotides, the CDR3 is TGTGCCAGCAAAGCCAGGACAGGGGAATATGGCTACACCTTC.

The rearrangement links TRBV28 to TRBJ2-7; perhaps TRBD2 as D (6 bases). CDR3 length: 14 amino acids. The ends were cut back, 2 bases at V and 3 bases at J, with 11 bases in the middle. Germline lookup yields CDR1 MDHEN and CDR2 SYDVKM. The chain's CDR3 is CASSLGGGNYEQYF. The CDR3 nucleotides are TGTGCCAGCAGTTTAGGTGGCGGGAACTACGAGCAGTACTTC.

The V call is TRBV30, the J call TRBJ1-3, with D perhaps TRBD1 (5 bases). This CDR3 has 13 residues. CDR1 and CDR2 from the germline V gene are GTSNPN and SVGIG (reference sequence). V lost 5 bases and J 0 bases, leaving 8 bases between the germline ends. The CDR3 DNA follows: TGTGCCTGGGGGGCAGTCTCTGGAAACACCATATATTTT. This translates into CAWGAVSGNTIYF.